A single sample is the source of the 9 T cell receptor beta chains below, sequenced in a study of blood T cell repertoires in COVID-19. Repertoires were generated with immunoSEQ multiplex PCR, while TCRdb's copy carries only in-frame clones and drops some. The sample carries about 300,000 clones, around 84% recorded once. Sequencing input: PBMCs or T cells enriched from blood (not recorded which). Source of these receptors: a young woman who had been exposed to COVID-19.

The chain carries TRBV5-1 and TRBJ1-4; D gene uncertain. Deletions cut 2 bases from V and 5 bases from J, with 10 bases between. From germline, CDR1 is SGHRS and CDR2 YFSETQ. This CDR3 has 14 amino acids. The CDR3 protein is CASSFYGVNEKLFF. CDR3 nucleotide sequence: TGCGCCAGCAGCTTCTACGGTGTGAATGAAAAACTGTTTTTT.

J is TRBJ2-3 and V is TRBV5-6; D is unresolved. V shed 0 bases and J shed 4 bases, with 9 bases lying between them. Germline CDR1 reads SGHDT; CDR2 reads YYEEEE. The CDR3 runs to 14 residues. CDR3 loop: CASSLAGFADTQYF. CDR3 in DNA: TGTGCCAGCAGCTTGGCCGGGTTCGCAGATACGCAGTATTTT.

The chain recombines TRBV11-1 with TRBJ2-3, with 9 bases aligning to TRBD1. This CDR3 has 15 amino acids. CDR1 is SGHAT, CDR2 FQDESV, per germline (reference sequence). V shed 4 bases and J 5 bases; nucleotides not matched to a gene: 7. CDR3: CASSSPGQGRDTQYF. Here the CDR3 DNA reads TGTGCCAGCAGCTCCCCAGGACAGGGGAGAGATACGCAGTATTTT. The whole variable domain, remainder taken from reference TRBV11-1 and TRBJ2-3, is EAEVAQSPRYKITEKSQAVAFWCDPISGHATLYWYRQILGQGPELLVQFQDESVVDDSQLPKDRFSAERLKGVDSTLKIQPAELGDSAMYLCASSSPGQGRDTQYFGPGTRLTVL.

This clone was seen only a few times. The germline gene is not matched at one end of the junction; a read error may be the cause. At the DNA level, this CDR3 is encoded by other sequences in the same sample as well. This rearrangement joins TRBV5-5 to TRBJ1-2, with D possibly TRBD1 on 6 matching bases. From germline, CDR1 is SGHKS and CDR2 YYEKEE (reference sequence). The CDR3 covers 14 residues. CDR3: CASTLGAGANGYTF. The CDR3 bases are TGTGCCAGCACCTTGGGGGCGGGGGCAAATGGCTACACCTTC.

The rearrangement links TRBV7-3 to TRBJ2-5, with D maybe TRBD2 (6 bases). CDR1 and CDR2 (germline): SGHTA, FQGTGA. V shed 7 bases and J shed 4 bases, with 19 bases lying between them. The CDR3 runs to 15 residues. CDR3 in DNA: TGTGCCAGCACCCCGTCCGGGGGTTGGGGAGAGACCCAGTACTTC. Amino acid sequence: CASTPSGGWGETQYF.

The chain couples TRBV4-2 to TRBJ1-4; D is ambiguous. The germline V and J ends were trimmed by 4 bases and 7 bases, with 16 bases remaining between them. This CDR3 is 15 amino acids long. The germline V gene has CDR1 LGHNA and CDR2 YNFKEQ. The CDR3, as DNA: TGTGCCAGCAGCCTTAAAGTCGGGAGTGGTGAAAAACTGTTTTTT. This codes for CASSLKVGSGEKLFF.

This clone was counted a single time. The gene calls are TRBV5-4 and TRBJ1-3; D gene ambiguous. Trimming took off 4 bases at V and 2 bases at J, with 13 bases between the two ends. This CDR3 comprises 15 residues. From germline, CDR1 is SGHNT and CDR2 YYREEE (reference sequence). The DNA of the CDR3 is TGTGCCAGCAGCGAAGGAGGTACAGCTGGAAACACCATATATTTT. It encodes CASSEGGTAGNTIYF. Full variable domain (rest looked up from reference TRBV5-4 and TRBJ1-3): ETGVTQSPTHLIKTRGQQVTLRCSSQSGHNTVSWYQQALGQGPQFIFQYYREEENGRGNFPPRFSGLQFPNYSSELNVNALELDDSALYLCASSEGGTAGNTIYFGEGSWLTVV.

The chain employs TRBV30 and TRBJ1-2; the D is unclear. Deletions cut 5 bases from V and 14 bases from J, with 18 bases between. This CDR3 has 11 amino acids. From germline, CDR1 is GTSNPN and CDR2 SVGIG (reference sequence). Written as DNA, the CDR3 is TGTGCCTGGTATGACACCTCCTCGGGGACCTTC. The encoded protein is CAWYDTSSGTF.

J is TRBJ2-7 and V is TRBV11-2; 7 positions match TRBD1. Per germline, CDR1 SGHAT and CDR2 FQNNGV. The CDR3 consists of 13 residues. Unmatched junction bases numbered 3, after V lost 4 bases and J lost 3 bases. The CDR3 DNA reads as TGTGCCAGCAGCTCTAACAGGGGCTACGAGCAGTACTTC. It specifies CASSSNRGYEQYF. Complete variable domain (other parts from reference TRBV11-2 and TRBJ2-7): EAGVAQSPRYKIIEKRQSVAFWCNPISGHATLYWYQQILGQGPKLLIQFQNNGVVDDSQLPKDRFSAERLKGVDSTLKIQPAKLEDSAVYLCASSSNRGYEQYFGPGTRLTVT.